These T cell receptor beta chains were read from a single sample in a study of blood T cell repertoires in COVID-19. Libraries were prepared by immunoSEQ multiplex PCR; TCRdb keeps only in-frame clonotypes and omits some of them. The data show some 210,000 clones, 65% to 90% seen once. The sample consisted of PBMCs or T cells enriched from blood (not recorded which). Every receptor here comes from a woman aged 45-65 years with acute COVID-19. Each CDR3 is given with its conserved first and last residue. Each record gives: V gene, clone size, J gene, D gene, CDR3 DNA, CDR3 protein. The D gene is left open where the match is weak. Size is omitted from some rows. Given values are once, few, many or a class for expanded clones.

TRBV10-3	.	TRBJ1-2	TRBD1	TGTGCCATAGACCGGGACAGGTCTGTTGGCTACACCTTC	CAIDRDRSVGYTF
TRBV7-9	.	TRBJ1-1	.	TGTGCCAGCAGTTCCCTGGGAGGCAGGGTAGGGACTGAAGCTTTCTTT	CASSSLGGRVGTEAFF
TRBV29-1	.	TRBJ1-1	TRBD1	TGCAGCGTAGCGACAGGGATGAACACTGAAGCTTTCTTT	CSVATGMNTEAFF
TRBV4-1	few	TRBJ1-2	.	TGCGCCAGCAGCCAAGGGAGGACAGATCCTAGGTATGGCTACACCTTC	CASSQGRTDPRYGYTF
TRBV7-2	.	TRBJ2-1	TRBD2	TGTGCCAGCAGCTTGCTCCGGACTAGCGGGATTTATTCCAATGAGCAGTTCTTC	CASSLLRTSGIYSNEQFF
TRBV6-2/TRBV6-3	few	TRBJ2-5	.	TGTGCCAGCAGTTACTCGACGGTGGGAGGACTGAAAGAGACCCAGTACTTC	CASSYSTVGGLKETQYF
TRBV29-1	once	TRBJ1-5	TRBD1	TGCAGCGCCTCGGACAGGGGGGAGGATCAGCCCCAGCATTTT	CSASDRGEDQPQHF
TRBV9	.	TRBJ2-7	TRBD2	TGTGCCAGCAGCGTAGCAGATACACTGACTAGCGGGGGCTACGAGCAGTACTTC	CASSVADTLTSGGYEQYF
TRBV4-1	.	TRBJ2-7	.	TGCGCCAGCAGCCCTGCCGGGACTGCGAGAGTCGAGCAGTACTTC	CASSPAGTARVEQYF
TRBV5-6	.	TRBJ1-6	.	TGTGCCAGCAGCTTGTTGGGGGGGCTCGCTAATTCACCCCTCCACTTT	CASSLLGGLANSPLHF
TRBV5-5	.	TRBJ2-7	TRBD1	TGTGCCAGCAGCTTTGGACAGGGACTCTACGAGCAGTACTTC	CASSFGQGLYEQYF
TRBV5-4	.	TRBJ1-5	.	TGTGCCAGCAGCTATACGGGGGGGGGTGAACAGCCCCAGCATTTT	CASSYTGGGEQPQHF
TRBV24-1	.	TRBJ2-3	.	TGTGCCACCAGTGATTTGTTTTCTGGGCCATATAGCACAGATACGCAGTATTTT	CATSDLFSGPYSTDTQYF
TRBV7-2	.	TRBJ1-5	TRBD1	TGTGCCAGCAGCGCACGGGACAGTTATCAGCCCCAGCATTTT	CASSARDSYQPQHF
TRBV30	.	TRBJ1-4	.	TGTGCCTGGAGTGGACAGTCTTATGAAAAACTGTTTTTT	CAWSGQSYEKLFF
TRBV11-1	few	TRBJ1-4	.	TGTGCCAGCAGCTCACGACAGAATGAAAAACTGTTTTTT	CASSSRQNEKLFF
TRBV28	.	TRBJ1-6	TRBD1	TGTGCCAGCAGGACCCCCGGGACAGCGACTTCACCCCTCCACTTT	CASRTPGTATSPLHF
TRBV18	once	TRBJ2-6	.	TGTGCCAGCTCACCACAATCCGGGTCCGCCAACGTCCTGACTTTC	CASSPQSGSANVLTF
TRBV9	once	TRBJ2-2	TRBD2	TGTGCCAGCAGCCTCAACCGGGGACTAGCGTCCGGGGAGCTGTTTTTT	CASSLNRGLASGELFF
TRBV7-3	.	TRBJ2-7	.	TGTGCCAGCAGCTTAAGTCCAGGGCAGCACTACGAGCAGTACTTC	CASSLSPGQHYEQYF
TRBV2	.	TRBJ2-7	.	TGTGCCAGCCAAGCCCTCGACAGTCAGCAGGGGAAGCAGTACTTC	CASQALDSQQGKQYF
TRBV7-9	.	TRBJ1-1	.	TGTGCCAGCAGCGCTTCAGGGCCCACTGAAGCTTTCTTT	CASSASGPTEAFF
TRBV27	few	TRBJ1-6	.	TGTGCCAGCGGGGTCTGGCAGACACGGGGGAATTCACCCCTCCACTTT	CASGVWQTRGNSPLHF
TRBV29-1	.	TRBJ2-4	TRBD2	TGCAGCGTTGGGGCTAGCGGGACAAACATTCAGTACTTC	CSVGASGTNIQYF
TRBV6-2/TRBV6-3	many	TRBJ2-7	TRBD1	TGTGCCAGCAGTCGCCCCTTAAAAAGACAGGGCTACGAGCAGTACTTC	CASSRPLKRQGYEQYF
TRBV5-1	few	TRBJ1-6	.	TGCGCCAGCAGCGCGGTCGACAGCCGTAATTCACCCCTCCACTTT	CASSAVDSRNSPLHF
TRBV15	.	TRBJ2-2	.	TGTGCCACCAGCAGAGTTCGGACAGACTTCACCGGGGAGCTGTTTTTT	CATSRVRTDFTGELFF
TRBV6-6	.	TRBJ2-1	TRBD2	TGTGCCAGCATCGAAGGACCCGCGGGAGGAGAGCAGTTCTTC	CASIEGPAGGEQFF
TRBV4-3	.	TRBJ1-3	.	TGCGCCAGCAGCCAAGAAGTAGGGGTATGGACCATATATTTT	CASSQEVGVWTIYF
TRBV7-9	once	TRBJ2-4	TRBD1	TGTGCCAGCAGCTCACAGGGGGCGCCGGGAAACATTCAGTACTTC	CASSSQGAPGNIQYF
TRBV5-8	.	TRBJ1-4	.	TGTGCCAGCAGCAAGGGACTCTTTAATGAAAAACTGTTTTTT	CASSKGLFNEKLFF
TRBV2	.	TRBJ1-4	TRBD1	TGTGCCAGCAGAGGACAGGGGTCTAATGAAAAACTGTTTTTT	CASRGQGSNEKLFF
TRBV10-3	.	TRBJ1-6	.	TGTGCCATCAGAGGGGATTTGACTTCACCCCTCCACTTT	CAIRGDLTSPLHF
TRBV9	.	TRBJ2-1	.	TGTGCCAGCAGCGATGGACACCACAGCTCCTACAATGAGCAGTTCTTC	CASSDGHHSSYNEQFF
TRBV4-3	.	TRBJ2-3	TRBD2	TGCGCCAGCAGCCAAGAGAATCTTAGCGGGGGGGAAAGAGATACGCAGTATTTT	CASSQENLSGGERDTQYF
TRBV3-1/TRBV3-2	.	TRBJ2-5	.	TGTGCCAGCAGCCAACCCGAAGAGACCCAGTACTTC	CASSQPEETQYF
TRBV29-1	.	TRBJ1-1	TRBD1	TGCAGCGTTTCCGGGACAGGGGGCACTGAAGCTTTCTTT	CSVSGTGGTEAFF
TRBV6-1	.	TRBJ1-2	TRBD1	TGTGCCAGCAGTGAAAGTGGGACAGGCTATATGGGCTACACCTTC	CASSESGTGYMGYTF
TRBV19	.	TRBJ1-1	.	TGTGCCAGCTTGTACAGTGACAACACTGAAGCTTTCTTT	CASLYSDNTEAFF
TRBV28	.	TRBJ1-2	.	TGTGCCAGCACCGACAGTCGTCGCGGCTACACCTTC	CASTDSRRGYTF
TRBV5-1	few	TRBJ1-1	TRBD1	TGCGCCAGCAGCACCCGACAGGGATCCACTGAAGCTTTCTTT	CASSTRQGSTEAFF
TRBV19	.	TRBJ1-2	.	TGTGCCAGTAGTGCCGCGGGGCGGCGGTCCGACTATGGCTACACCTTC	CASSAAGRRSDYGYTF
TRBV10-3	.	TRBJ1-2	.	TGTGCCATCAGTGAAAACACTAACTATGGCTACACCTTC	CAISENTNYGYTF
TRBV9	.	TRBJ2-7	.	TGTGCCAGCAGCGTTGTCGACAGCCCCTACGAGCAGTACTTC	CASSVVDSPYEQYF
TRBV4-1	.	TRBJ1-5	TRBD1	TGCGCCAGCAGCTATCAACAGGGGAGCAATCAGCCCCAGCATTTT	CASSYQQGSNQPQHF
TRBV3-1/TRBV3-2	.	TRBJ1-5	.	TGTGCCAGCAGCCTGGGGGGGGCTACTCAGCCCCAGCATTTT	CASSLGGATQPQHF